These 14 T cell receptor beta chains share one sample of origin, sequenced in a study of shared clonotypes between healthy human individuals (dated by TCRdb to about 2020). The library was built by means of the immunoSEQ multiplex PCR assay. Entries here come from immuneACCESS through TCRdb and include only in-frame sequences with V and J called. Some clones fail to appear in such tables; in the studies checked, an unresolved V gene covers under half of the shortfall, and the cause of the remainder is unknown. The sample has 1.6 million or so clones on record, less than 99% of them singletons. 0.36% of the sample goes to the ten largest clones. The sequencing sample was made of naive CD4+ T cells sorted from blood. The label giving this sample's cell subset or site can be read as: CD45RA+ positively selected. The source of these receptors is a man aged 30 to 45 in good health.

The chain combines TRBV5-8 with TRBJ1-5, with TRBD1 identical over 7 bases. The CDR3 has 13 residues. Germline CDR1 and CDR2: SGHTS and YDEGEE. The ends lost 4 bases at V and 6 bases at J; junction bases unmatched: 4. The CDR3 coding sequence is TGTGCCAGCAGCGCACAGGGGACTCAGCCCCAGCATTTT. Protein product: CASSAQGTQPQHF.

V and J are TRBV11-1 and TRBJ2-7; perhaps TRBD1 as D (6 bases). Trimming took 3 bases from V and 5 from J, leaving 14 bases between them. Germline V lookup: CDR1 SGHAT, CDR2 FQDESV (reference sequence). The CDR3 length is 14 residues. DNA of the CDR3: TGTGCCAGCAGCTTCCCCACAGGGTTCGACGAGCAGTACTTC. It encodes CASSFPTGFDEQYF.

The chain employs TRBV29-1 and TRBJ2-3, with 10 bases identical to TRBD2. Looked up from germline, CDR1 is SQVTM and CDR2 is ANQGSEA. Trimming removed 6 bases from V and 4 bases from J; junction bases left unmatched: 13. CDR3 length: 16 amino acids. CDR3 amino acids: CSVEGGLAGAPDTQYF. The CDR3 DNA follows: TGCAGCGTCGAGGGGGGGCTAGCGGGAGCGCCAGATACGCAGTATTTT.

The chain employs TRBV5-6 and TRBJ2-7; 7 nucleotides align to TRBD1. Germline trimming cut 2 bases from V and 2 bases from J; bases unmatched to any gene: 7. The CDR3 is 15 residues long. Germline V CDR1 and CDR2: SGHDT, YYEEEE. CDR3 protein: CASSFRQGPPYEQYF. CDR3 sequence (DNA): TGTGCCAGCAGCTTCCGACAGGGACCCCCCTACGAGCAGTACTTC.

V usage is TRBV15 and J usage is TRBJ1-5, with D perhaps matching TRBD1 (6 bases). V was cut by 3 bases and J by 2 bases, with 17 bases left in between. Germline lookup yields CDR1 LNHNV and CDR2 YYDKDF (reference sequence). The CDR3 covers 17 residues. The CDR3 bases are TGTGCCACCAGCAGTCGTCAAGGGGGGCCTGGCAATCAGCCCCAGCATTTT. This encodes CATSSRQGGPGNQPQHF.

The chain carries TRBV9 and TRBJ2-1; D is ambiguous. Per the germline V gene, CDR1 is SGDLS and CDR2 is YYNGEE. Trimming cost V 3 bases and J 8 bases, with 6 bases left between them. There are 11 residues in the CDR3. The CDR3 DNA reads TGTGCCAGCAGCGCAAATTATGAGCAGTTCTTC. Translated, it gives CASSANYEQFF.

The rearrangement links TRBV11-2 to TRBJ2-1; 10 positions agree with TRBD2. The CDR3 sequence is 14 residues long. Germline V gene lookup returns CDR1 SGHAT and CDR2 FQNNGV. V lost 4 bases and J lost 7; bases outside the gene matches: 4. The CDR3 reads CASSSWTSGNEQFF. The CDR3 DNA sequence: TGTGCCAGCAGCTCTTGGACTAGCGGAAATGAGCAGTTCTTC.

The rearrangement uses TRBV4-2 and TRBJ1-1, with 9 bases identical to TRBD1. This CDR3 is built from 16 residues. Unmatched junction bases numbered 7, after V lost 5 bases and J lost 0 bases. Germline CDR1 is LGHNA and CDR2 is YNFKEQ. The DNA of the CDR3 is TGTGCCAGCAGCAAAACACAGGGGGCCTTGAACACTGAAGCTTTCTTT. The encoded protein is CASSKTQGALNTEAFF.

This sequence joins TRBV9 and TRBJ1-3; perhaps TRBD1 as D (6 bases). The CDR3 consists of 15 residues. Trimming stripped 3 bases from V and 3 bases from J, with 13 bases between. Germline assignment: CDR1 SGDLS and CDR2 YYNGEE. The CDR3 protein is CASSATRGNGNTIYF. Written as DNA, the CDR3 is TGTGCCAGCAGCGCTACTAGGGGGAATGGAAACACCATATATTTT. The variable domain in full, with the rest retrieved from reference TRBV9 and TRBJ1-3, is DSGVTQTPKHLITATGQRVTLRCSPRSGDLSVYWYQQSLDQGLQFLIQYYNGEERAKGNILERFSAQQFPDLHSELNLSSLELGDSALYFCASSATRGNGNTIYFGEGSWLTVV.

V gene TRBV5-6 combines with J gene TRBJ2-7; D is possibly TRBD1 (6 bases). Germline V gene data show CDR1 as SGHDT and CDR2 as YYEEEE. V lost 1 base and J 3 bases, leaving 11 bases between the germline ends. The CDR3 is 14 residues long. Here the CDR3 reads CASSLSTGFYEQYF. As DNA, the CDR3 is TGTGCCAGCAGCTTGTCAACAGGGTTCTACGAGCAGTACTTC. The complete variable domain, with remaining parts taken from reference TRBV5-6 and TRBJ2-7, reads DAGVTQSPTHLIKTRGQQVTLRCSPKSGHDTVSWYQQALGQGPQFIFQYYEEEERQRGNFPDRFSGHQFPNYSSELNVNALLLGDSALYLCASSLSTGFYEQYFGPGTRLTVT.

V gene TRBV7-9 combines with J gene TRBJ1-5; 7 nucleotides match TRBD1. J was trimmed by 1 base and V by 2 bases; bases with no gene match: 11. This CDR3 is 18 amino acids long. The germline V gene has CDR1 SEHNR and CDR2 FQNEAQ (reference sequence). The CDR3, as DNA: TGTGCCAGCAGCTTAAAGGGGGCGGGGAGCGCGAGCAATCAGCCCCAGCATTTT. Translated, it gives CASSLKGAGSASNQPQHF. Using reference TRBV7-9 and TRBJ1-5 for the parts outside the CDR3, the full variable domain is DTGVSQNPRHKITKRGQNVTFRCDPISEHNRLYWYRQTLGQGPEFLTYFQNEAQLEKSRLLSDRFSAERPKGSFSTLEIQRTEQGDSAMYLCASSLKGAGSASNQPQHFGDGTRLSIL.

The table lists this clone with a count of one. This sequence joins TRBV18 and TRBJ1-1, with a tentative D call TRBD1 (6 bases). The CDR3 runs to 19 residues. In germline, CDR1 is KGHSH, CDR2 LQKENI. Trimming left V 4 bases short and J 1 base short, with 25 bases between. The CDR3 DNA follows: TGTGCCAGCTCACTCCTACACGTCGTTGGGACACAAGAGAACACTGAAGCTTTCTTT. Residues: CASSLLHVVGTQENTEAFF.

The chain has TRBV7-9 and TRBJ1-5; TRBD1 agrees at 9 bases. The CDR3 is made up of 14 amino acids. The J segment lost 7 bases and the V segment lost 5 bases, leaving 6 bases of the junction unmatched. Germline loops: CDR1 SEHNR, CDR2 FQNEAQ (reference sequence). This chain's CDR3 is CASSAGTGLQPQHF. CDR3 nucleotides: TGTGCCAGCAGCGCCGGGACAGGGCTACAGCCCCAGCATTTT. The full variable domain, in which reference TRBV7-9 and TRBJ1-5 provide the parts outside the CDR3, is DTGVSQNPRHKITKRGQNVTFRCDPISEHNRLYWYRQTLGQGPEFLTYFQNEAQLEKSRLLSDRFSAERPKGSFSTLEIQRTEQGDSAMYLCASSAGTGLQPQHFGDGTRLSIL.

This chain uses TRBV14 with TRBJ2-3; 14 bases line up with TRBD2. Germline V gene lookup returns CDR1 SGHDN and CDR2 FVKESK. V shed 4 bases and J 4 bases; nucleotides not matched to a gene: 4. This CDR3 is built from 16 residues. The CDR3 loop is CASSPGLAGVADTQYF. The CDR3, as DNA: TGTGCCAGCAGCCCGGGACTAGCGGGAGTCGCAGATACGCAGTATTTT.